This T cell receptor beta chain was captured in a study of beta chain features in type 1 diabetes. At the level of the study: Patients were similar to healthy donors in age and gender (as well as in cell yields).

This clone came up a few times. The study reverse transcribed the entire isolated RNA, so it sequenced expressed TCRB transcripts. Data came from immunoSEQ multiplex PCR; TCRdb stores just in-frame clones and leaves some out. The data show under 150,000 clones, roughly 48% seen once. The TCR originated in a man between 18 and 29 years old in good health. Sequencing was carried out using Tregs from blood.

In DNA, the CDR3 is TGTGCCAGCTCACCACTCTCGCTTTCCCGGGGCTATGGCTACACCTTC. It codes for CASSPLSLSRGYGYTF. The rearrangement links TRBV18 to TRBJ1-2; the D is unclear. The CDR3 sequence is 16 residues long. Trimming pared 1 base from V and 4 bases from J, leaving 16 bases between. Germline lookup yields CDR1 KGHSH and CDR2 LQKENI.